This T cell receptor (beta chain) was found in a study of T cell responses to AZD1222 COVID-19 vaccine. The data were produced by immunoSEQ multiplex PCR, yet TCRdb's version contains in-frame clones alone and is incomplete. Among over 75,000 clones listed, roughly 90% were seen once. This CDR3 region has 15 residues. The junction had 10 bases not matched to a gene; V was cut back by 2 bases and J by 8 bases. Per germline, CDR1 SGHKS and CDR2 YYEKEE (reference sequence). The sequences come from peripheral blood, collected on day 0 of AZD1222 vaccination. The rearrangement joins TRBV5-5 to TRBJ2-3, with TRBD1 identical over 8 bases. The TCR was taken from an adult in good health. The DNA of the CDR3 is TGTGCCAGCAGCTTCCTTGACAGGGGTTGGGGTACGCAGTATTTT. This codes for CASSFLDRGWGTQYF.